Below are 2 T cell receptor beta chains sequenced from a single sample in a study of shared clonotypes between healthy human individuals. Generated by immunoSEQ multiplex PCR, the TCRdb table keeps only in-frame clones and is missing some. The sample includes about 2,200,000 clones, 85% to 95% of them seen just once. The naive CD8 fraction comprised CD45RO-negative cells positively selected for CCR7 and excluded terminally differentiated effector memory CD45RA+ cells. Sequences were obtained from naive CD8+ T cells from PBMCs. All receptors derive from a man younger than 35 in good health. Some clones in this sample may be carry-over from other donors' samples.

This CDR3 reads CASSGIAGGPADTQYF. The CDR3, as DNA: TGTGCCAGCAGTGGGATAGCGGGAGGGCCTGCAGATACGCAGTATTTT. The chain carries TRBV28 and TRBJ2-3; 11 bases map to TRBD2. Germline V gene lookup returns CDR1 MDHEN and CDR2 SYDVKM. With V trimmed by 5 bases and J by 4 bases, 8 bases remained unmatched. This CDR3 comprises 16 residues.

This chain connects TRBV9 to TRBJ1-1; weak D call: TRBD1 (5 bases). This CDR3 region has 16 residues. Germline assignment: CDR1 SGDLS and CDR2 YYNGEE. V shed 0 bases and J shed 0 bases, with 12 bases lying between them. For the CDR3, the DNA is TGTGCCAGCAGCGTAGGATCTCAGGGAATGAACACTGAAGCTTTCTTT. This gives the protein CASSVGSQGMNTEAFF.